These T cell receptor beta chains were read from a single sample in a study of blood T cells in healthy people across ages. One entry per CDR3 protein, called by TCRdb with MiXCR from the 5' RACE reads. The sample holds more than 1,400,000 distinct CDR3 sequences, roughly 40% seen once. Sequenced sample: blood. These TCRs come from a woman aged 18-35 years in good health. Both conserved end residues are part of each CDR3. The order of the fields is D gene, V gene, J gene, clone size, CDR3 length, CDR3 protein, CDR3 DNA. A D gene is named only where the DNA matches it firmly. Size is omitted from some rows. Given values are once, few, many or a class for expanded clones.

TRBD2	TRBV10-3	TRBJ2-7	few	13	CAREAGTTYEQYF	TGTGCCAGGGAAGCGGGGACTACCTACGAGCAGTACTTC
NA	TRBV7-8	TRBJ2-7	NA	14	CASSLAIMGGEQYF	TGTGCCAGCAGCTTAGCAATTATGGGCGGCGAGCAGTACTTC
NA	TRBV29-1	TRBJ1-2	NA	12	CSVDWGARGYTF	TGCAGCGTTGATTGGGGCGCACGTGGCTACACCTTC
NA	TRBV6-1	TRBJ2-5	NA	12	CASPSGGETQYF	TGTGCCAGCCCCTCCGGAGGGGAGACCCAGTACTTC
NA	TRBV6-1	TRBJ1-5	few	15	CASNGGAGTNQPQHF	TGTGCCAGCAACGGCGGCGCGGGGACAAATCAGCCCCAGCATTTT
NA	TRBV20-1	TRBJ1-2	few	12	CSAWGLNPGYTF	TGCAGTGCCTGGGGCCTCAACCCTGGCTACACCTTC
NA	TRBV11-2	TRBJ2-1	few	14	CASSLGSAPLEQFF	TGTGCCAGCAGCTTGGGGTCCGCCCCTCTTGAGCAGTTCTTC
NA	TRBV14	TRBJ2-7	few	15	CASSQDPGRGHEQYF	TGTGCCAGCAGCCAAGATCCCGGCAGGGGCCACGAGCAGTACTTC
NA	TRBV11-3	TRBJ2-1	few	13	CASSPPSRREQFF	TGTGCCAGCAGCCCTCCGTCTCGGAGGGAGCAGTTCTTC
NA	TRBV7-2	TRBJ2-3	NA	16	CASSLGTILGADTQYF	TGTGCCAGCAGCTTAGGGACTATCTTGGGGGCAGATACGCAGTATTTT
NA	TRBV6-5	TRBJ1-1	NA	12	CASSSPPWSAFF	TGTGCCAGCAGTTCACCGCCCTGGTCGGCTTTCTTT
NA	TRBV3-1	TRBJ2-7	NA	16	CASSQGYFGTLYEQYF	TGTGCCAGCAGCCAAGGTTACTTCGGGACACTCTACGAGCAGTACTTC
TRBD1	TRBV27	TRBJ1-2	few	15	CASRGAGQGLYGYTF	TGTGCCAGCAGGGGAGCGGGACAGGGCCTCTATGGCTACACCTTC
TRBD2	TRBV6-6	TRBJ2-1	NA	17	CASSYSPTSGLYNEQFF	TGTGCCAGCAGTTACTCTCCGACTAGCGGTCTATACAATGAGCAGTTCTTC
TRBD1	TRBV20-1	TRBJ2-7	NA	15	CSADPTKGAAYEQYF	TGCAGTGCCGACCCCACAAAGGGGGCCGCCTACGAGCAGTACTTC
NA	TRBV29-1	TRBJ2-7	NA	11	CSVGRTYEQYF	TGCAGCGTTGGCAGGACCTACGAGCAGTACTTC
NA	TRBV7-8	TRBJ2-7	few	12	CASSPVWGEQYF	TGTGCCAGCAGCCCAGTTTGGGGCGAGCAGTACTTC
NA	TRBV5-6	TRBJ2-1	NA	15	CASSLPGDPYNEQFF	TGTGCCAGCAGCTTGCCGGGGGATCCCTACAATGAGCAGTTCTTC
NA	TRBV12-3/TRBV12-4	TRBJ2-4	NA	15	CASSQTGTTEYKQYF	TGTGCCAGCAGTCAGACCGGGACAACGGAATACAAGCAGTACTTC
NA	TRBV9	TRBJ2-7	few	15	CASSAEGGGLEEQYF	TGTGCCAGCAGCGCCGAAGGGGGGGGACTTGAGGAGCAGTACTTC
TRBD1	TRBV4-1	TRBJ2-5	NA	15	CASSQAQGAWETQYF	TGCGCCAGCAGCCAAGCTCAGGGGGCTTGGGAGACCCAGTACTTC
TRBD2	TRBV7-2	TRBJ2-5	NA	15	CASSLAFPGGETQYF	TGTGCCAGCAGCTTAGCCTTTCCCGGGGGGGAGACCCAGTACTTC
NA	TRBV4-1	TRBJ2-1	NA	15	CASSRIALNYNEQFF	TGCGCCAGCAGCCGGATAGCGTTAAACTACAATGAGCAGTTCTTC
NA	TRBV13	TRBJ1-1	NA	12	CASGFRDTEAFF	TGTGCCAGCGGATTTAGGGACACTGAAGCTTTCTTT
NA	TRBV6-6	TRBJ2-3	few	16	CASSYSNGKGGDTQYF	TGTGCCAGCAGTTACTCGAATGGAAAAGGGGGGGATACGCAGTATTTT
NA	TRBV14	TRBJ2-3	few	17	CASSQVRGRGTTDTQYF	TGTGCCAGCAGCCAAGTCCGGGGAAGGGGAACTACAGATACGCAGTATTTT
TRBD2	TRBV20-1	TRBJ2-5	NA	16	CSARVGSGATQETQYF	TGCAGTGCTAGAGTCGGTAGCGGGGCAACTCAAGAGACCCAGTACTTC
NA	TRBV29-1	TRBJ1-2	NA	13	CSADRPGEDGYTF	TGCAGCGCCGACCGCCCAGGGGAGGATGGCTACACCTTC
NA	TRBV6-5	TRBJ2-7	few	14	CASTVAGSSYEQYF	TGTGCCAGCACGGTCGCGGGGTCCTCCTACGAGCAGTACTTC
NA	TRBV6-1	TRBJ2-1	NA	14	CASSEAPGDNEQFF	TGTGCCAGCAGTGAAGCCCCGGGAGACAATGAGCAGTTCTTC
NA	TRBV6-6	TRBJ2-3	few	15	CASSKWGIGTDTQYF	TGTGCCAGCTCCAAATGGGGTATCGGCACAGATACGCAGTATTTT
NA	TRBV7-8	TRBJ1-2	NA	15	CASSLVRGTNYGYTF	TGTGCCAGCAGCTTAGTACGGGGAACTAACTATGGCTACACCTTC
TRBD2	TRBV29-1	TRBJ2-2	NA	14	CSVDLGGSTGELFF	TGCAGCGTTGACCTGGGAGGGAGCACCGGGGAGCTGTTTTTT
NA	TRBV3-1	TRBJ1-1	NA	15	CASSRRRGTNTEAFF	TGTGCCAGCAGCCGCCGGCGGGGCACGAACACTGAAGCTTTCTTT
NA	TRBV30	TRBJ2-3	NA	15	CAWRGRDPPTDTQYF	TGTGCCTGGAGGGGGCGAGATCCCCCCACAGATACGCAGTATTTT
NA	TRBV6-6	TRBJ2-3	few	15	CASSWPGTSTDTQYF	TGTGCCAGCAGTTGGCCGGGAACTAGCACAGATACGCAGTATTTT
NA	TRBV9	TRBJ2-3	NA	15	CASSVEPSTLYTQYF	TGTGCCAGCAGCGTAGAGCCCAGCACACTGTATACGCAGTATTTT
NA	TRBV12-3/TRBV12-4	TRBJ1-6	few	13	CATQGLYNSPLHF	TGTGCCACACAGGGCCTCTATAATTCACCCCTCCACTTT
NA	TRBV14	TRBJ1-2	NA	14	CARRPRASIYGYTF	TGTGCCAGGAGACCGCGCGCCTCTATCTATGGCTACACCTTC
NA	TRBV11-2	TRBJ1-6	few	17	CASSSRDGTLSNSPLHF	TGTGCCAGCAGCTCTAGGGACGGGACCCTAAGCAATTCACCCCTCCACTTT
NA	TRBV5-1	TRBJ2-3	few	14	CASSPLLIPDTQYF	TGCGCCAGCAGCCCACTTCTGATCCCAGATACGCAGTATTTT
NA	TRBV7-9	TRBJ1-2	few	12	CASSLGEDGYTF	TGTGCCAGCAGCTTAGGTGAAGATGGCTACACCTTC
NA	TRBV20-1	TRBJ2-1	few	16	CSASPREGIAYNEQFF	TGCAGTGCTAGTCCCAGGGAAGGGATCGCTTACAATGAGCAGTTCTTC